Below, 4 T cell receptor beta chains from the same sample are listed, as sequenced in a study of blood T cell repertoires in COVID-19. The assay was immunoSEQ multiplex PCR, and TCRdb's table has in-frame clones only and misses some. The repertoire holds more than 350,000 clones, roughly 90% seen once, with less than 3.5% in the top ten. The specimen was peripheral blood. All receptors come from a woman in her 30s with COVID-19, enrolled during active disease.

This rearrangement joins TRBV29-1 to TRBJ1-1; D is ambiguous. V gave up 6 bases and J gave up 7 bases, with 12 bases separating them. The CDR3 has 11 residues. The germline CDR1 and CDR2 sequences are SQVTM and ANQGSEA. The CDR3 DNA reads TGCAGCGTGGAGGGCTCAGTTGAAGCTTTCTTT. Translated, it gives CSVEGSVEAFF. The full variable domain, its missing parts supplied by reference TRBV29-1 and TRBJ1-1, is SAVISQKPSRDICQRGTSLTIQCQVDSQVTMMFWYRQQPGQSLTLIATANQGSEATYESGFVIDKFPISRPNLTFSTLTVSNMSPEDSSIYLCSVEGSVEAFFGQGTRLTVV.

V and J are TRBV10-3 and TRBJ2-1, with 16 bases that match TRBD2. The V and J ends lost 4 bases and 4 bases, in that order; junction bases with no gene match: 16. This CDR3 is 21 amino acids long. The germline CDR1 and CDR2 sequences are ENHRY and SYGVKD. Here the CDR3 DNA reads TGTGCCATCAGTGCCGGAGCGGGACTAGCGGGAGGGCCTCGGAATTACAATGAGCAGTTCTTC. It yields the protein CAISAGAGLAGGPRNYNEQFF.

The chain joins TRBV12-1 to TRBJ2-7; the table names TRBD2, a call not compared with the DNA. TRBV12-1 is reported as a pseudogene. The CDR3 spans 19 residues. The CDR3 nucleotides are TGTGCCAGCAGCTCACACGGACTAGCGGGATCCTCTGGTAGTAACGAGCAGTACGTC. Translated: CASSSHGLAGSSGSNEQYV.

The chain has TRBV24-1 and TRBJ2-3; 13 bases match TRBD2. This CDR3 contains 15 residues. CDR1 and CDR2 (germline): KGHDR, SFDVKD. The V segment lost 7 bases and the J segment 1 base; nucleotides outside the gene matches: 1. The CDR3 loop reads CATRGLAGGTDTQYF. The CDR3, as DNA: TGTGCCACCAGAGGACTAGCGGGGGGCACAGATACGCAGTATTTT.